This TCR beta chain was identified in a study of graft-versus-host responses after intestinal transplantation. After the reaction, the investigators sorted the proliferating CFSE-low CD3+CD4+ and CD3+CD8+ responders. The CDR3 has 12 residues. Trimming took 5 bases from V and 8 from J, leaving 12 bases between them. Germline V gene lookup returns CDR1 SGHTA and CDR2 FQGNSA. Method: immunoSEQ multiplex PCR; TCRdb's copy keeps in-frame clones and lacks some. The sample lists about 6,900 clones; around 24% were seen once. The material sequenced was alloreactive CD4+ T cells from a mixed lymphocyte reaction culture, taken before transplantation. This sample's subset: CFSE-low proliferating T cells sorted from roughly 6-day pre-transplant mixed lymphocyte reaction (GvH or HvG direction). The rearrangement uses TRBV7-2 and TRBJ1-2; D gene ambiguous. The TCR sequence derives from a human patient who was an organ donor for intestinal transplantation. For the CDR3, the DNA is TGTGCCAGCAGCACGGGTGTTGTGGGCTACACCTTC. Its translation is CASSTGVVGYTF.